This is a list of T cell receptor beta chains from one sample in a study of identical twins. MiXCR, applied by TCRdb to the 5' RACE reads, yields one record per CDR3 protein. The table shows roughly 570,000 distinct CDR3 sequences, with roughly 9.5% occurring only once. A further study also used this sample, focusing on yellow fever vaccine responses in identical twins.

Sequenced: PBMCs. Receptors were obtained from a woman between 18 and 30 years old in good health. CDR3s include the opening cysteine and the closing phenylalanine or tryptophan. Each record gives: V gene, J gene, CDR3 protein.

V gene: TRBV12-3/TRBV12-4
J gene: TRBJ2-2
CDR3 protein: CASWGRSRTGELFF

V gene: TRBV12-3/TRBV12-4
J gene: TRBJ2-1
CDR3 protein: CASAPRRGRANEQFF

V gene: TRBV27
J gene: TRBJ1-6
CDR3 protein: CASSSWTGDNSPLHF

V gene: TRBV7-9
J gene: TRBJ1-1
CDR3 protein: CASSLQSVADTEAFF

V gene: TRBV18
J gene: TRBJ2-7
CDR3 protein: CASSPLAGVIYEQYF

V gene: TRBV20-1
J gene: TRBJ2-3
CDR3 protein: CSARDVVAGVLESDTQYF

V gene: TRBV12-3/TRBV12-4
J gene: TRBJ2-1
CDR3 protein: CASSSGKSYNEQFF

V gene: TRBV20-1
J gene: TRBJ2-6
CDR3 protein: CSALDRFSGANVLTF

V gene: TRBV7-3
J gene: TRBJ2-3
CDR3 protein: CASSRGLADTQYF

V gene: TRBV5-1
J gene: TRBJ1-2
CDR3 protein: CASSLEKPYGYTF

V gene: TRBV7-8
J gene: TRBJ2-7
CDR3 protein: CASSLAETAYEQYF

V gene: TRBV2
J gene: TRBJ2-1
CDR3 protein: CASSRTGYNEQFF

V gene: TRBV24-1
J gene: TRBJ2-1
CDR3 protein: CATSDLRLNEQFF

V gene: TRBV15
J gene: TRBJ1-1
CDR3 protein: CATSTGWGNTEAFF

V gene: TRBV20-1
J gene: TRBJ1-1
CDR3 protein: CSAAGSKVEAFF

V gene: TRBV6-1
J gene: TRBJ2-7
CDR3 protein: CASSEIPDRGYEQYF